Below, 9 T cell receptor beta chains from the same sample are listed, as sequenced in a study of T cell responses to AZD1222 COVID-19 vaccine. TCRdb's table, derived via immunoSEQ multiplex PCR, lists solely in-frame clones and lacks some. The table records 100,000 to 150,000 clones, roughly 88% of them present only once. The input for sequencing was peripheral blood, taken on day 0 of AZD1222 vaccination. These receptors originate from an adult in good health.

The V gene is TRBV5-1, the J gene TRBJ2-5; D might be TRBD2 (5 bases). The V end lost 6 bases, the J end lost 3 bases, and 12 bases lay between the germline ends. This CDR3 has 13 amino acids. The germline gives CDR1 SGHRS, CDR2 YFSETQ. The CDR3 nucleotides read TGCGCCAGCACCGAGAGGGCGGAAGAGACCCAGTACTTC. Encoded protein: CASTERAEETQYF.

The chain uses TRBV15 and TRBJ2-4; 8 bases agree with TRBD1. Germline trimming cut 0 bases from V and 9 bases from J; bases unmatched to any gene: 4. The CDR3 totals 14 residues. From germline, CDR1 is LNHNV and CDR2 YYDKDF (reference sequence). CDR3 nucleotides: TGTGCCACCAGCAGAGAAACAGGGGGGAGCATTCAGTACTTC. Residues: CATSRETGGSIQYF.

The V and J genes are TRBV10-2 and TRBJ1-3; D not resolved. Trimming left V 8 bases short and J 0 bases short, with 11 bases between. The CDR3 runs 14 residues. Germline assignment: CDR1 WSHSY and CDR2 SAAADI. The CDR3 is CASYRGSSGNTIYF. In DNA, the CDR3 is TGCGCCAGCTACAGAGGGAGCTCTGGAAACACCATATATTTT.

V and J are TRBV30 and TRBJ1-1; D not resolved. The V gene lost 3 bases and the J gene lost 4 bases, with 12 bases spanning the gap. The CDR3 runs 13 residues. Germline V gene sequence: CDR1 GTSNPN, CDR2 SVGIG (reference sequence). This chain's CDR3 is CAWSVLMGTEAFF. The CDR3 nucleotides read TGTGCCTGGAGCGTTCTGATGGGCACTGAAGCTTTCTTT.

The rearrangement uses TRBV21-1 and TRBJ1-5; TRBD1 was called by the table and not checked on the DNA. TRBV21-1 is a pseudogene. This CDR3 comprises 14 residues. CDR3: CASGRTGGDQPQHF. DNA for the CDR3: TGTGCCAGCGGACGGACAGGGGGCGATCAGCCCCAGCATTTT.

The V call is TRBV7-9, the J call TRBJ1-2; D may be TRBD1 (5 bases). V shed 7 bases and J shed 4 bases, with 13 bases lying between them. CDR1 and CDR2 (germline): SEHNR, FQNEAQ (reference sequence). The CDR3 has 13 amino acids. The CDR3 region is CASTPRGIYGYTF. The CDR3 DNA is TGTGCCAGCACTCCTCGGGGGATCTATGGCTACACCTTC.

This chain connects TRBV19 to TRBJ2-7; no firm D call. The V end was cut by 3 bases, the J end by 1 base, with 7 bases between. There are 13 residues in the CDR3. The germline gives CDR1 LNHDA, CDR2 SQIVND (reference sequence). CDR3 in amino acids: CASSIWDSYEQYF. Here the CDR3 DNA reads TGTGCCAGTAGTATCTGGGATTCCTACGAGCAGTACTTC.

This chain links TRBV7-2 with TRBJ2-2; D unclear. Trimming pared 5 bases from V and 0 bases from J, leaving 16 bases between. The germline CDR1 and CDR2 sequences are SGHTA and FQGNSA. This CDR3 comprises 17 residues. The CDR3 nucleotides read TGTGCCAGCAGCCTGTCACATACCCAAGCGAACACCGGGGAGCTGTTTTTT. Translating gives CASSLSHTQANTGELFF.

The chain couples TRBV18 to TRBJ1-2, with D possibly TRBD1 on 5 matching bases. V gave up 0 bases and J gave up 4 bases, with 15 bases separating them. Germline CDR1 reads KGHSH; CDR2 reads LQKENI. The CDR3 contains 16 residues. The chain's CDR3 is CASSPPPGRTGYGYTF. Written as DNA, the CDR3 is TGTGCCAGCTCACCACCGCCGGGGCGGACGGGCTATGGCTACACCTTC.